This entry lists 16 T cell receptor beta chains sequenced from one sample in a study of T cells after yellow fever vaccination. TCRdb reprocessed the 5' RACE reads with MiXCR, giving one entry per CDR3 protein. This table has approximately 340,000 distinct CDR3 sequences, 8.7% appearing once. This specimen was PBMCs, taken on the day of the first yellow fever vaccination. Source of these receptors: a man aged 18-30 years who received the YFV17D yellow fever vaccine.

This clonotype was picked up one time. This chain links TRBV7-2 with TRBJ1-4, with TRBD1 matching over 10 bases. V gave up 2 bases and J gave up 13 bases; unmatched junction bases: 4. Germline V gene data show CDR1 as SGHTA and CDR2 as FQGNSA. The CDR3 extends over 13 amino acids. The CDR3 loop is CASSLRDRGALFF. CDR3 in DNA: TGTGCCAGCAGCTTAAGGGACAGGGGTGCACTGTTTTTT.

This clonotype was seen a handful of times. The V call is TRBV4-1, the J call TRBJ2-3; D is ambiguous. V was clipped by 3 bases and J by 1 base, with 14 bases between them. Germline-derived CDR1 and CDR2 are MGHRA and YSYEKL. The CDR3 spans 16 residues. The CDR3 bases are TGCGCCAGCAGCCAGCTTGGGCCGCCCCGCACAGATACGCAGTATTTT. Encoded protein: CASSQLGPPRTDTQYF.

The gene calls are TRBV5-1 and TRBJ2-3; D might be TRBD1 (5 bases). The CDR3 spans 14 residues. Germline CDR1 and CDR2: SGHRS and YFSETQ. V lost 0 bases, J lost 1 base, and 6 bases lay in between. The CDR3 spells CASSLDRRTDTQYF. The CDR3, as DNA: TGCGCCAGCAGCTTGGACAGGCGCACAGATACGCAGTATTTT.

This clonotype was detected only a few times. The chain carries TRBV7-9 and TRBJ1-2, with TRBD1 matching 7 bases. The CDR3 spans 15 residues. Germline CDR1 is SEHNR and CDR2 is FQNEAQ (reference sequence). The ends lost 3 bases at V and 0 bases at J; junction bases unmatched: 4. The CDR3 is CASSLSGTANYGYTF. CDR3 coding DNA: TGTGCCAGCAGCTTGTCCGGGACAGCTAACTATGGCTACACCTTC. Full variable domain (remainder filled in from reference TRBV7-9 and TRBJ1-2): DTGVSQNPRHKITKRGQNVTFRCDPISEHNRLYWYRQTLGQGPEFLTYFQNEAQLEKSRLLSDRFSAERPKGSFSTLEIQRTEQGDSAMYLCASSLSGTANYGYTFGSGTRLTVV.

This rearrangement joins TRBV5-1 to TRBJ2-7, with 7 nucleotides matching TRBD1. Germline CDR1 and CDR2: SGHRS and YFSETQ. The CDR3 runs 15 residues. V shed 2 bases, J shed 3 bases, and the junction held 8 bases outside the gene matches. CDR3 sequence reads: CASSLPGTEDYEQYF. CDR3 sequence (DNA): TGCGCCAGCAGCTTACCCGGGACAGAAGACTACGAGCAGTACTTC.

This clonotype was seen at least ten times. V is TRBV6-6 and J is TRBJ1-1; D remains ambiguous. Germline lookup yields CDR1 MNHNY and CDR2 SVGAGI (reference sequence). Trimming removed 4 bases at V and 1 base at J, with 7 bases between. The CDR3 extends over 13 amino acids. The CDR3 region has the DNA TGTGCCAGCAGTTGGGTGGGGAACACTGAAGCTTTCTTT. This encodes CASSWVGNTEAFF.

The V gene is TRBV20-1, the J gene TRBJ2-3; TRBD2 aligns across 8 bases. The CDR3 consists of 18 residues. V gave up 1 base and J gave up 2 bases; unmatched junction bases: 14. Germline V gene lookup returns CDR1 DFQATT and CDR2 SNEGSKA (reference sequence). CDR3 residues: CSARGVTSVGVPTDTQYF. The CDR3 DNA reads as TGCAGTGCTAGAGGGGTGACTAGCGTAGGGGTCCCCACAGATACGCAGTATTTT.

This clonotype has just a few counts. The rearrangement links TRBV2 to TRBJ1-5, with 8 bases aligning to TRBD1. Germline V gene lookup returns CDR1 SNHLY and CDR2 FYNNEI. The CDR3 extends over 13 amino acids. J lost 7 bases, V lost 6 bases, and 5 bases had no gene match. CDR3 loop: CASSRGLGQPQHF. The CDR3, as DNA: TGTGCCAGCAGCAGGGGGCTAGGGCAGCCCCAGCATTTT.

This clonotype has only a few counts. This chain joins TRBV3-1 and TRBJ2-3; D uncertain. Germline-derived CDR1 and CDR2 are LGHDT and YNNKEL (reference sequence). Between the trimmed V and J ends, which lost 4 bases and 1 base, there was a span of 12 bases. This CDR3 has 15 residues. The chain's CDR3 is CASSLSVSGTDTQYF. DNA for the CDR3: TGTGCCAGCAGCCTTTCGGTCAGCGGCACAGATACGCAGTATTTT.

The V call is TRBV21-1, the J call TRBJ1-5. TRBV21-1 is termed a pseudogene. CDR3 length equals 15 residues. DNA of the CDR3: TGTGCCAGCAGCAAAGAGGCAGTTAGCAATCAGCCCCAGCATTTT. This sequence encodes CASSKEAVSNQPQHF.

The CDR3 DNA is TGTGCCAGCAGCCAGCCCCCCACCGGGACAGGTACGGTTCGAGCTGAAGCTTTCTTT. It encodes CASSQPPTGTGTVRAEAFF. This sequence joins TRBV4-2 and TRBJ1-1, with 8 bases that match TRBD1. The V gene's germline CDR1 is LGHNA and CDR2 YNFKEQ. V shed 3 bases, J shed 6 bases, and the junction held 21 bases outside the gene matches. The CDR3 contains 19 residues.

This clonotype was seen more than once but under ten times. The rearrangement uses TRBV6-1 and TRBJ2-2; TRBD2 matches 10 bases. The V segment lost 6 bases and the J segment 7 bases; nucleotides outside the gene matches: 8. The CDR3 is 15 amino acids. Germline V lookup: CDR1 MNHNS, CDR2 SASEGT. CDR3 protein: CASSRLAGRGGELFF. For the CDR3, the DNA is TGTGCCAGCAGCCGACTAGCGGGTCGAGGCGGGGAGCTGTTTTTT.

This clonotype has a count of ten or more. The CDR3 sequence is CASSPRDRGGPWLGAFF. The CDR3 DNA follows: TGTGCCAGCAGCCCTAGAGACAGGGGTGGTCCGTGGCTAGGAGCTTTCTTT. The rearrangement uses TRBV7-2 and TRBJ1-1; TRBD1 matches 8 bases. The CDR3 is made up of 17 amino acids. With 5 bases clipped from V and 10 bases from J, the junction kept 21 bases outside the gene matches. CDR1 is SGHTA, CDR2 FQGNSA, per germline.

This clonotype was seen only a few times. The chain recombines TRBV6-1 with TRBJ2-7; TRBD1 is a possible D gene (6 bases). Trimming shortened V by 5 bases and J by 4 bases, and 12 bases separated the two germline ends. The CDR3 extends over 13 amino acids. Per the germline V gene, CDR1 is MNHNS and CDR2 is SASEGT. CDR3 protein: CASSRRQVYEQYF. CDR3 bases: TGTGCCAGCAGTCGTCGACAGGTGTACGAGCAGTACTTC.

This clonotype showed up just a few times. The chain has TRBV2 and TRBJ2-7; D unclear. The ends were cut back, 2 bases at V and 2 bases at J, with 10 bases in the middle. CDR1 and CDR2 from the germline V gene are SNHLY and FYNNEI. The CDR3 consists of 14 residues. The CDR3: CASSESISPYEQYV. CDR3 in DNA: TGTGCCAGCAGTGAATCCATCAGTCCCTACGAGCAGTACGTC.

This clonotype was found a few times. The rearrangement links TRBV2 to TRBJ2-5; 8 bases are shared with TRBD1. The CDR3 is made up of 15 amino acids. With 5 bases clipped from V and 5 bases from J, the junction kept 10 bases outside the gene matches. Germline CDR1 and CDR2: SNHLY and FYNNEI. CDR3 residues: CASSNRRTGWETQYF. The CDR3 region has the DNA TGTGCCAGCAGTAACCGTCGGACAGGGTGGGAGACCCAGTACTTC.